These T cell receptor beta chains were read from a single sample in a study of shared clonotypes between healthy human individuals. Clones were read by immunoSEQ multiplex PCR, and TCRdb kept only the in-frame ones, dropping some. Among 550,000 to 750,000 clones listed, around 92% were seen once. Sequenced: naive CD8+ T cells sorted from blood. These receptors were collected from a man in his thirties or forties in good health. The CDR3 runs from the conserved cysteine through the conserved F or W. Each record gives: clone size, V gene, D gene, J gene, CDR3 DNA, CDR3 protein. The D gene is left open where the match is weak. Only part of the rows carry a size: once, few, many, or a class if the clone is expanded.

>.|TRBV5-6|TRBD1|TRBJ2-1
TGTGCCAGCAGCTTAACAGGGGGTCCCTACAATGAGCAGTTCTTC
CASSLTGGPYNEQFF
>.|TRBV6-5|.|TRBJ1-1
TGTGCCAGCAGTTACGGCGGTCTAGCTTTCTTT
CASSYGGLAFF
>.|TRBV11-2|.|TRBJ2-7
TGTGCCAGCAGCTTAAGTCGGACTACCCCGCTTCCACAGTACTTC
CASSLSRTTPLPQYF
>.|TRBV5-1|.|TRBJ2-7
TGCGCCAGCAGCTTGGCGACCACCTACGAGCAGTACTTC
CASSLATTYEQYF
>.|TRBV7-9|TRBD2|TRBJ2-5
TGTGCCAGCAGCCCAAGCTCCGGGGACTACCTACAAGAGACCCAGTACTTC
CASSPSSGDYLQETQYF
>.|TRBV7-9|TRBD1|TRBJ1-5
TGTGCCAGCAGCTTAGAAGGACAGGGATGGGACCAGCCCCAGCATTTT
CASSLEGQGWDQPQHF
>.|TRBV6-6|.|TRBJ2-1
TGTGCCAGCAGCCCTGGGTATGAGCAGTTCTTC
CASSPGYEQFF
>.|TRBV28|.|TRBJ2-7
TGTGCCAGCAGTTTATGGCAACAGGGTTCCTACGAGCAGTACTTC
CASSLWQQGSYEQYF
>.|TRBV30|.|TRBJ1-5
TGTGCCTGGAGCGATAATAACCATCAGCCCCAGCATTTT
CAWSDNNHQPQHF
>.|TRBV7-9|.|TRBJ2-2
TGTGCCAGCAGCTTAGTTGATGGGGGAGTCCGATCCTTTCATGGGCTGTTTTTT
CASSLVDGGVRSFHGLFF
>.|TRBV5-1|.|TRBJ2-7
TGCGCCAGCAGCCCGGGCGGCTACGAGCAGTACTTC
CASSPGGYEQYF
>.|TRBV5-8|TRBD2|TRBJ2-7
TGTGCCAGCAGCTTGGGGGGACTACAGCAGTACTTC
CASSLGGLQQYF
>.|TRBV10-3|TRBD2|TRBJ2-2
TGTGCCATCAGTGAGTCTTTCGGGACTAGCGGAAAGAACACCGGGGAGCTGTTTTTT
CAISESFGTSGKNTGELFF
>.|TRBV11-2|TRBD2|TRBJ2-1
TGTGCCAGCAGCTCGAAGAAAGCGGGAGGGCTCAATGAGCAGTTCTTC
CASSSKKAGGLNEQFF
>.|TRBV9|.|TRBJ2-3
TGTGCCAGCAGCGTCGGGACCCACCCTACAGATACGCAGTATTTT
CASSVGTHPTDTQYF
>.|TRBV19|.|TRBJ2-7
TGTGCCAGTAGTATACAGGGAAACGCCTACGAGCAGTACTTC
CASSIQGNAYEQYF
>.|TRBV6-5|.|TRBJ1-1
TGTGCCAGCAGTTACTACGGGAACACTGAAGCTTTCTTT
CASSYYGNTEAFF
>.|TRBV5-1|TRBD1|TRBJ2-2
TGCGCCAGCAGCCTGGGACAGGGGGTATTTCCCGGGGAGCTGTTTTTT
CASSLGQGVFPGELFF
>.|TRBV10-1|.|TRBJ1-5
TGCGCCAGCAGTGAGTCTCTCGAATGGAATAGGCCTAATCAGCCCCAGCATTTT
CASSESLEWNRPNQPQHF
>.|TRBV4-1|.|TRBJ2-1
TGCGCCAGCAGCCAAGGCTGGGGCGGTAACAATGAGCAGTTCTTC
CASSQGWGGNNEQFF
>.|TRBV29-1|TRBD2|TRBJ2-7
TGCAGCGTGACCCCTAGCGGGAGCTACGAGCAGTACTTC
CSVTPSGSYEQYF
>.|TRBV10-1|TRBD2|TRBJ2-7
TGCGCCAGCAGTGAATGGACTAGCAGTCTCGAGCAGTACTTC
CASSEWTSSLEQYF
>.|TRBV4-1|.|TRBJ2-1
TGCGCCAGCAGCCAAGTTCTGGGGCTACTAGGGGATGAGCAGTTCTTC
CASSQVLGLLGDEQFF
>.|TRBV7-2|.|TRBJ2-7
TGTGCCAGCAGCCCTCGCCTCGGAAGCTCCTACGAGCAGTACTTC
CASSPRLGSSYEQYF
>.|TRBV27|TRBD1|TRBJ1-2
TGTGCCAGCAGCAACGGACAGGGTTCTTTCCTAGGCTACACCTTC
CASSNGQGSFLGYTF
>many|TRBV7-9|.|TRBJ2-1
TGTGCCAGCAGCCACGGACTAAATGAGCAGTTCTTC
CASSHGLNEQFF
>.|TRBV7-9|.|TRBJ2-7
TGTGCCAGCAGCTTAACTAGTTCCTACGAGCAGTACTTC
CASSLTSSYEQYF
>.|TRBV7-9|.|TRBJ2-7
TGTGCCAGCAGCCACACGGGGGAGCAGTACTTC
CASSHTGEQYF
>once|TRBV9|TRBD2|TRBJ2-1
TGTGCCAGCAGCGTAGATTGGACTAGCGCAAACAATGAGCAGTTCTTC
CASSVDWTSANNEQFF
>once|TRBV28|.|TRBJ2-7
TGTGCCAGCTCGCTGGGGGTTTACGAGCAGTACTTC
CASSLGVYEQYF
>.|TRBV7-9|.|TRBJ1-2
TGTGCCAGCAGCCCGGGTACCCGACGGTATGGCTACACCTTC
CASSPGTRRYGYTF
>.|TRBV28|.|TRBJ2-1
TGTGCCAGCAGTTCCATTTATGAGCAGTTCTTC
CASSSIYEQFF
>.|TRBV15|TRBD2|TRBJ2-1
TGTGCCACCAAGGTGGGAGGGGACTATGAGCAGTTCTTC
CATKVGGDYEQFF
>.|TRBV6-5|.|TRBJ1-1
TGTGCCAGCAGTTACCTCTTGAACACTGAAGCTTTCTTT
CASSYLLNTEAFF
>.|TRBV4-1|.|TRBJ2-7
TGCGCCAGCAGCCAAGCAGTGACCTACGAGCAGTACTTC
CASSQAVTYEQYF
>.|TRBV9|TRBD1|TRBJ2-2
TGTGCCAGCAGCGTACCGGGGCAGGGGGCAGACACCGGGGAGCTGTTTTTT
CASSVPGQGADTGELFF
>.|TRBV7-8|.|TRBJ1-1
TGTGCCAGCAGCTTAGATCGAAGGAGGGAGATGAACACTGAAGCTTTCTTT
CASSLDRRREMNTEAFF
>once|TRBV27|.|TRBJ1-2
TGTGCCAGCAGTTTGGGACGCACGGGCTATGGCTACACCTTC
CASSLGRTGYGYTF
>.|TRBV4-1|.|TRBJ2-1
TGCGCCAGCAGCTCTCCCGGGACTCTAAACAATGAGCAGTTCTTC
CASSSPGTLNNEQFF
>.|TRBV27|.|TRBJ2-3
TGTGCCAGCAGTCTTGGGGCCACCACAGATACGCAGTATTTT
CASSLGATTDTQYF
>.|TRBV7-6|TRBD2|TRBJ2-7
TGTGCCAGCAGCCCGACTAGCGGGAGTCTTGGTGAGCAGTACTTC
CASSPTSGSLGEQYF
>.|TRBV19|TRBD2|TRBJ2-1
TGTGCCAGTAGTGCCCCCCCCAACGGGAAGTTGAGACTAGCCGGAACCAAAAATGAGCAGTTCTTC
CASSAPPNGKLRLAGTKNEQFF
>once|TRBV27|.|TRBJ2-1
TGTGCCAGCAGTTTAGAACACTACAATGAGCAGTTCTTC
CASSLEHYNEQFF
>.|TRBV4-3|.|TRBJ2-7
TGCGCCAGCAGCCAAGTAGCAGGGGCTTCGTACGAGCAGTACTTC
CASSQVAGASYEQYF
>.|TRBV5-4|.|TRBJ2-7
TGTGCCAGCAGCTCAAACTCCTACGAGCAGTACTTC
CASSSNSYEQYF
>.|TRBV18|TRBD2|TRBJ2-3
TGTGCCAGCTCACCACCTGCGGGAGTTTACGATACGCAGTATTTT
CASSPPAGVYDTQYF
>.|TRBV27|.|TRBJ1-1
TGTGCCAGCAGTTCCCTGGGCGTGGCTAAGAACACTGAAGCTTTCTTT
CASSSLGVAKNTEAFF
>.|TRBV14|.|TRBJ2-3
TGTGCCAGCAGCCAAGTTTGGGGGGGCGCAGATACGCAGTATTTT
CASSQVWGGADTQYF
>.|TRBV19|TRBD2|TRBJ2-3
TGTGCCAGTAGCAGAGGTAGCGGGACTGGCACAGATACGCAGTATTTT
CASSRGSGTGTDTQYF
>once|TRBV6-5|.|TRBJ2-7
TGTGCCAGCAGTTACTCGCGGACTACCGGCTCCTACGAGCAGTACTTC
CASSYSRTTGSYEQYF